The subject of this entry is one TCR beta chain. The CDR3 spans 15 residues. The germline V gene encodes CDR1 MDHEN and CDR2 SYDVKM. Trimming at V came to 3 bases and at J to 7 bases, leaving 9 bases not matched to a gene. The entry originates in a study of cytomegalovirus exposure and HLA in healthy donors. The study ran its PCR with 60 Vbeta and 13 Jbeta primers. Sequencing used immunoSEQ multiplex PCR; TCRdb keeps in-frame clones, though not all of them. The table records some 150,000 clones, around 80% of them present only once. This sequence originates from a young man in good health and CMV-seropositive. V gene TRBV28 combines with J gene TRBJ2-1; 7 positions agree with TRBD2. Material: PBMCs. The CDR3 DNA reads TGTGCCAGCAGTTTCGGGGGGAAGGCATTGAATGAGCAGTTCTTC. This gives the protein CASSFGGKALNEQFF. Full variable domain (rest looked up from reference TRBV28 and TRBJ2-1): DVKVTQSSRYLVKRTGEKVFLECVQDMDHENMFWYRQDPGLGLRLIYFSYDVKMKEKGDIPEGYSVSREKKERFSLILESASTNQTSMYLCASSFGGKALNEQFFGPGTRLTVL.